This T cell receptor (beta chain) was sequenced during a study of cytomegalovirus exposure and HLA in healthy donors listed by TCRdb under 2017. Background on the whole study: According to a later analysis, one platform produced both the roughly 120 validation repertoires and the roughly 650 repertoires of the first cohort. The aim of the study was to test whether cataloging public T cell receptors could identify signatures of past pathogen exposure. Besides the first cohort of about 730 subjects, a separate validation cohort made up of over 95 different subjects was used. The study combined high-throughput TCR immunosequencing, statistical association of individual TCRs with disease status, and machine learning to predict cytomegalovirus infection status.

To note about this clone: This receptor's antigen is unknown. Within one base of it there is no much larger clone, and no base qualities were kept.

Trimming takes 3 bases from V and 6 bases from J, and the germline ends sit 11 bases apart. The CDR3 holds 13 amino acids from the cysteine to the phenylalanine. Only the CDR3 DNA is retained, 39 bases long and in frame from the first base. CDR1 LGHNT and CDR2 FRNRAP were looked up in the germline V gene. The donors belonged to the validation cohort of about 120 subjects, which was separate from the 666-subject first cohort. Study-wide conclusions, independent of this receptor: In vitro tests confirmed that a few of the cytomegalovirus-associated TCR beta chains recognize cytomegalovirus antigens. The study listed 150 to 200 TCR beta chains as associated with cytomegalovirus. It was suggested by the authors that the approach could potentially be generalized to other disease states and immunological phenotypes. The validation cohort had no HLA typing available for a later analysis, so co-occurrence within that cohort was assessed over all 130 or so repertoires. While some public TCRs were present in many individuals, most TCR sequences turned up only very rarely across donors. The classifier was reported to diagnose cytomegalovirus status with high specificity and sensitivity in both the original cohort and the validation cohort. Subsequent analysis determined that TCRs grouped into clusters in the first cohort also showed a tendency toward co-occurrence across the 90 to 150 validation repertoires, and approximately 93% of cluster scores exceeded 0.

The library was generated by the immunoSEQ multiplex PCR assay. In the paper's pipeline: To diagnose cytomegalovirus status from the catalog of TCR beta chain sequences, a statistical classification framework was built. TCRdb limited this immuneACCESS table to in-frame rearrangements with V and J called. A share of clones is missing; checked studies link under half to unresolved V genes, and the rest is unexplained. The V and J calls and the clone size are those of that table, but D and trimming were determined from the DNA. This sample gives some 170,000 clones in total; around 88% of them show up just once. Of the sample, 2% to 2.5% falls within the top ten clones.

Sequencing was carried out using PBMCs. The source is a woman between 18 and 29 years old in good health and CMV-seronegative. The chain couples TRBV12-5 to TRBJ1-1; the D gene identity is not certain. DNA sequence: TGTGCTAGTGGTTTTCTGACTAACCCTGAAGCTTTCTTT. This codes for CASGFLTNPEAFF.